This is a list of T cell receptor beta chains from one sample in a study of technical replicates of blood from several donors. Here immunoSEQ multiplex PCR was the method, and the copy in TCRdb shows in-frame clones only, minus some. The sample consists of some 79,000 clones, around 90% of them appearing once. The sample comprised T cells isolated from PBMCs. All receptors derive from a human donor in good health. Some clones in this sample may be carry-over from other donors' samples. Both conserved end residues are part of each CDR3. The order of the fields is clone size, D gene, V gene, J gene, CDR3 protein, CDR3 DNA. D genes are given only for firm matches. Some rows have no size entry. The others give once, few or many, or a class for an expanded clone.

abundance: once
d_gene: TRBD1
v_gene: TRBV9
j_gene: TRBJ2-1
CDR3aa: CASSSGDRGLYNEQFF
CDR3nt: TGTGCCAGCAGCTCAGGGGACAGGGGACTTTACAATGAGCAGTTCTTC

abundance: NA
d_gene: NA
v_gene: TRBV27
j_gene: TRBJ1-1
CDR3aa: CATKQGLNTEAFF
CDR3nt: TGTGCCACGAAACAGGGACTGAACACTGAAGCTTTCTTT

abundance: NA
d_gene: NA
v_gene: TRBV20-1
j_gene: TRBJ2-5
CDR3aa: CSVGRQETQYF
CDR3nt: TGCAGTGTAGGGAGGCAAGAGACCCAGTACTTC

abundance: NA
d_gene: TRBD1
v_gene: TRBV10-3
j_gene: TRBJ1-2
CDR3aa: CASRQGDHYGYTF
CDR3nt: TGTGCCTCCCGACAGGGGGACCACTATGGCTACACCTTC

abundance: few
d_gene: NA
v_gene: TRBV5-4
j_gene: TRBJ1-1
CDR3aa: CASSLGANTEAFF
CDR3nt: TGTGCCAGCAGCTTGGGAGCGAACACTGAAGCTTTCTTT

abundance: NA
d_gene: NA
v_gene: TRBV18
j_gene: TRBJ1-1
CDR3aa: CASSPPGENTEAFF
CDR3nt: TGTGCCAGCTCACCACCAGGGGAGAACACTGAAGCTTTCTTT

abundance: NA
d_gene: TRBD1
v_gene: TRBV27
j_gene: TRBJ1-1
CDR3aa: CASSLSGQASHTEAFF
CDR3nt: TGTGCCAGCAGTTTATCAGGACAGGCCTCCCACACTGAAGCTTTCTTT

abundance: NA
d_gene: TRBD2
v_gene: TRBV2
j_gene: TRBJ2-3
CDR3aa: CASSEGLAGELTDTQYF
CDR3nt: TGTGCCAGCAGTGAGGGACTAGCGGGAGAGCTCACAGATACGCAGTATTTT

abundance: once
d_gene: NA
v_gene: TRBV7-8
j_gene: TRBJ2-3
CDR3aa: CASSFLGLLDTQYF
CDR3nt: TGTGCCAGCAGCTTTCTGGGACTGCTAGATACGCAGTATTTT

abundance: NA
d_gene: TRBD2
v_gene: TRBV4-1
j_gene: TRBJ2-7
CDR3aa: CASSQNNQLAGYEQYF
CDR3nt: TGCGCCAGCAGCCAGAATAATCAGCTAGCGGGCTACGAGCAGTACTTC

abundance: NA
d_gene: NA
v_gene: TRBV7-9
j_gene: TRBJ2-5
CDR3aa: CASSLGGGPQTQYF
CDR3nt: TGTGCCAGCAGCTTAGGAGGGGGTCCGCAGACCCAGTACTTC

abundance: NA
d_gene: NA
v_gene: TRBV6-6
j_gene: TRBJ2-5
CDR3aa: CASSYSETGQETQYF
CDR3nt: TGTGCCAGCAGTTACTCCGAGACAGGCCAAGAGACCCAGTACTTC

abundance: NA
d_gene: NA
v_gene: TRBV9
j_gene: TRBJ2-7
CDR3aa: CASSVAIGLSYEQYF
CDR3nt: TGTGCCAGCAGCGTAGCTATTGGACTATCCTACGAGCAGTACTTC

abundance: NA
d_gene: TRBD1
v_gene: TRBV6-5
j_gene: TRBJ2-7
CDR3aa: CASSYFRGQEYEQYF
CDR3nt: TGTGCCAGCAGTTACTTCCGGGGACAGGAGTACGAGCAGTACTTC

abundance: NA
d_gene: NA
v_gene: TRBV5-6
j_gene: TRBJ2-5
CDR3aa: CASSLGQIQETQYF
CDR3nt: TGTGCCAGCAGCTTGGGGCAGATTCAGGAGACCCAGTACTTC

abundance: NA
d_gene: TRBD2
v_gene: TRBV4-1
j_gene: TRBJ2-1
CDR3aa: CASSQLAGTDNEQFF
CDR3nt: TGCGCCAGCAGCCAACTAGCGGGAACGGACAATGAGCAGTTCTTC

abundance: few
d_gene: TRBD1
v_gene: TRBV27
j_gene: TRBJ1-1
CDR3aa: CASTPTQGFEAFF
CDR3nt: TGTGCCAGCACCCCAACACAGGGGTTTGAAGCTTTCTTT

abundance: NA
d_gene: NA
v_gene: TRBV19
j_gene: TRBJ1-5
CDR3aa: CASSVGTWNQPQHF
CDR3nt: TGTGCCAGTAGTGTCGGGACTTGGAATCAGCCCCAGCATTTT

abundance: NA
d_gene: NA
v_gene: TRBV11-2
j_gene: TRBJ2-1
CDR3aa: CASSYLEGGTVEQFF
CDR3nt: TGTGCCAGCAGCTATTTGGAGGGAGGAACGGTTGAGCAGTTCTTC

abundance: NA
d_gene: NA
v_gene: TRBV7-3
j_gene: TRBJ2-3
CDR3aa: CASSSGGNTDTQYF
CDR3nt: TGTGCCAGCAGCTCCGGCGGGAATACAGATACGCAGTATTTT

abundance: NA
d_gene: NA
v_gene: TRBV18
j_gene: TRBJ1-1
CDR3aa: CASSPPRVGWNTEAFF
CDR3nt: TGTGCCAGCTCACCCCCTCGGGTTGGGTGGAACACTGAAGCTTTCTTT

abundance: NA
d_gene: TRBD1
v_gene: TRBV28
j_gene: TRBJ2-7
CDR3aa: CASSSLTQGAEEQYF
CDR3nt: TGTGCCAGCAGTTCACTAACTCAGGGGGCTGAGGAGCAGTACTTC

abundance: NA
d_gene: NA
v_gene: TRBV6-5
j_gene: TRBJ1-1
CDR3aa: CASRQWMNTEAFF
CDR3nt: TGTGCCAGCAGACAGTGGATGAACACTGAAGCTTTCTTT

abundance: NA
d_gene: TRBD1
v_gene: TRBV5-1
j_gene: TRBJ2-5
CDR3aa: CASSQTGVDETQYF
CDR3nt: TGCGCCAGCAGCCAGACAGGGGTGGATGAGACCCAGTACTTC